The clone carrying this T cell receptor (beta chain) appeared many times. As yet, its antigen is unknown. This record comes from a study of CD8 T cells in ankylosing spondylitis. V dropped 3 bases and J dropped 7 bases, with 15 bases sitting between them. CDR3 length equals 14 residues. Regarding the study as a whole: Within ankylosing spondylitis blood, a TCR beta motif made up of eight or nine highly homologous variants appeared to be characteristic.

For TCR beta, libraries came from quantitative 5'-RACE with molecular barcodes. MiXCR was run by TCRdb on the 5' RACE reads, yielding one entry per CDR3 protein. The table has around 440,000 distinct CDR3 sequences, roughly a sixth seen once. The sequence was collected from a male donor with ankylosing spondylitis. The gene calls are TRBV12-3 or TRBV12-4 and TRBJ1-1; D may be TRBD1 (5 bases). Sequencing was carried out using blood, either unsorted or a sorted T cell fraction (not recorded which). CDR3 DNA sequence: TGTGCCAGCAGTTTTTGGGGCAGAGCAATTGAAGCTTTCTTT. It is translated as CASSFWGRAIEAFF.